The T cell receptor beta chain described here comes from a study of blood T cell repertoires in COVID-19. The overall study: Donors in the United States, Italy and Spain gave samples during acute or convalescent COVID-19. The cDNA or gDNA used as material had been derived from T cells, B-cell-depleted T cells, or PBMCs.

Trimming at V came to 3 bases and at J to 4 bases, leaving 14 bases not matched to a gene. This CDR3 has 18 residues. Germline V CDR1 and CDR2: MGHDK, SYGVNS. Profiled with immunoSEQ multiplex PCR; TCRdb holds only in-frame clones, not every one. This repertoire shows tens of thousands of clones, about 80% found once; its top ten account for around 16%. Sequenced sample: peripheral blood. This sequence originates from a man older than 75 with active COVID-19. The chain recombines TRBV25-1 with TRBJ2-5; TRBD1 aligns across 10 bases. The CDR3 DNA sequence: TGTGCCAGCAGTGATCTCGGGCTCGGACAGGGGGTCGGAGAGACCCAGTACTTC. Protein: CASSDLGLGQGVGETQYF.